The sequence of this T cell receptor (beta chain) was determined in a study of monozygotic twins with inflammatory bowel disease. Study-wide results and caveats: The sharing of clonotypes with others was lower in IBD patients than in healthy twins, especially with disease activity.

The CDR3 runs 15 residues. The authors made each sample's cDNA in eight separate reactions. TCRdb re-called the 5' RACE reads; every CDR3 protein appears as one record, without DNA. This sample's table reports about 330,000 distinct CDR3 sequences. As regards this clonotype: As yet, its antigen is unknown.

Per donor there was one draw, yielding a blood sample of around 2.5 ml. After skipping T cell sorting, the authors isolated total RNA from whole blood. The source material was blood. This chain connects TRBV12-3 or TRBV12-4 to TRBJ2-5; TCRdb's D call, TRBD1, is unchecked because there is no DNA. The receptor's source is a human donor with ulcerative colitis or Crohn's disease, or a healthy co-twin of an affected twin (not recorded which). CDR3 region: CASRHRDGGWQTQYF.